This passage covers 28 T cell receptor beta chains from one sample sequenced in a study of T cells in Graves' hyperthyroidism and ophthalmopathy. RNA transcripts served as the template for amplifying TCR beta CDR3 regions. The primer set for the first-round RT-PCR of the TCR CDR3 was HTBI. Each CDR3 protein is one row after TCRdb ran MiXCR on the multiplex PCR reads. The data hold 300,000 to 450,000 distinct CDR3 sequences, with approximately 14% observed a single time. Sequenced material: blood. The receptors were gathered from a woman aged 18-29 years with Graves' hyperthyroidism that later progressed to Graves' ophthalmopathy.

This clonotype showed up just a few times. The chain is built from TRBV7-3 and TRBJ2-1, with 8 bases matching TRBD1. Trimming cost V 5 bases and J 4 bases; bases outside gene matches: 16. Germline V CDR1 and CDR2: SGHTA, FQGTGA. CDR3 length: 18 amino acids. The CDR3 nucleotides read TGTGCCAGCAGCCCCCATTTAATCGGGACAGGTGCTTACAATGAGCAGTTCTTC. Its translation is CASSPHLIGTGAYNEQFF.

This clonotype occurred many times. This sequence joins TRBV6-1 and TRBJ2-1, with 8 bases matching TRBD2. There are 14 residues in the CDR3. Germline values: CDR1 MNHNS, CDR2 SASEGT. V shed 2 bases, J shed 7 bases, and the junction held 4 bases outside the gene matches. The CDR3 is CASSESGSGNEQFF. The CDR3 bases are TGTGCCAGCAGTGAAAGCGGGAGTGGGAATGAGCAGTTCTTC.

This clonotype showed up just a few times. CDR3: CASSLIYKGLSAAQYNEQFF. Written as DNA, the CDR3 is TGTGCCAGTAGCCTAATATATAAGGGGCTTTCGGCGGCACAGTACAATGAGCAGTTCTTC. The chain uses TRBV19 and TRBJ2-1, with D maybe TRBD1 (5 bases). Germline CDR1 reads LNHDA; CDR2 reads SQIVND (reference sequence). Trimming stripped 6 bases from V and 4 bases from J, with 31 bases between. This CDR3 has 20 amino acids.

This clonotype has only a few counts. J is TRBJ2-1 and V is TRBV9, with D perhaps matching TRBD2 (6 bases). Trimming pared 1 base from V and 5 bases from J, leaving 7 bases between. CDR1 is SGDLS and CDR2 is YYNGEE in the germline V gene. This CDR3 has 13 residues. The DNA of the CDR3 is TGTGCCAGCAGCGTATCGGGGGACAATGAGCAGTTCTTC. Residues: CASSVSGDNEQFF.

This clonotype has only a few counts. The chain uses TRBV5-8 and TRBJ2-1, with 11 positions matching TRBD2. The germline V gene encodes CDR1 SGHTS and CDR2 YDEGEE. CDR3 length: 17 amino acids. V lost 0 bases and J lost 9; bases outside the gene matches: 11. CDR3 coding DNA: TGTGCCAGCAGCTTGGCCGAGACTAGCGGGACACAGAGTGAGCAGTTCTTC. Translated: CASSLAETSGTQSEQFF.

In regard to this clonotype: The junction differs from germline at one of its ends, possibly a read error. This chain uses TRBV20-1 with TRBJ2-1, with D perhaps TRBD2 (9 bases). This CDR3 contains 22 residues. CDR1 and CDR2 (germline): DFQATT, SNEGSKA (reference sequence). The CDR3 sequence: CSARDRDRGTGGRAGLYNKQFF. DNA for the CDR3: TGCAGTGCTAGAGATCGCGACAGGGGAACGGGCGGGAGGGCCGGGCTCTACAATAAGCAGTTCTTC.

This clonotype was seen ten or more times. The DNA of the CDR3 is TGTGCCTGGAGCGGGCGTAGCGGGAGGATGAACAATGAGCAGTTCTTC. This translates into CAWSGRSGRMNNEQFF. The gene calls are TRBV30 and TRBJ2-1; the match to TRBD2 covers 10 bases. Per the germline V gene, CDR1 is GTSNPN and CDR2 is SVGIG (reference sequence). The CDR3 totals 16 residues. V lost 3 bases and J lost 5; bases outside the gene matches: 10.

This clonotype was counted many times. The J gene is TRBJ1-1, the V gene TRBV27, with TRBD1 identical over 7 bases. The V segment lost 5 bases and the J segment 8 bases; nucleotides outside the gene matches: 26. The CDR3 consists of 19 residues. Germline CDR1 MNHEY, CDR2 SMNVEV (reference sequence). In DNA, the CDR3 is TGTGCCAGCAGTGCTATTCCCTTTCCTACAGGGGACCTGACTAGGGAAGCTTTCTTT. It translates to CASSAIPFPTGDLTREAFF.

This clonotype was seen at least ten times. The chain couples TRBV11-2 to TRBJ1-1; the D gene is possibly TRBD1 (6 bases). The V gene lost 0 bases and the J gene lost 0 bases, with 8 bases spanning the gap. This CDR3 is built from 15 residues. Germline values: CDR1 SGHAT, CDR2 FQNNGV. CDR3 in amino acids: CASSLDPGVNTEAFF. CDR3 coding DNA: TGTGCCAGCAGCTTAGATCCAGGGGTGAACACTGAAGCTTTCTTT.

In its sample, this clonotype was seen many times. This chain links TRBV24-1 with TRBJ2-1; D is uncertain. CDR1 and CDR2 (germline): KGHDR, SFDVKD. Trimming removed 0 bases at V and 9 bases at J, with 8 bases between. This CDR3 has 13 residues. The CDR3 DNA reads as TGTGCCACCAGTGATTTGTTTAGATCTGAGCAGTTCTTC. As protein: CATSDLFRSEQFF.

The V gene is TRBV6-1, the J gene TRBJ2-3, with no clear D. Trimming took off 6 bases at V and 0 bases at J, with 13 bases between the two ends. In germline, CDR1 is MNHNS, CDR2 SASEGT. This CDR3 comprises 15 residues. CDR3 in DNA: TGTGCCAGCAGCCCCCCCGACACTAGCACAGATACGCAGTATTTT. It codes for CASSPPDTSTDTQYF.

About this clonotype itself: One base away lies a much larger clone, so this may be a sequencing read error. The chain recombines TRBV7-2 with TRBJ1-6; 9 bases agree with TRBD1. Germline CDR1 SGHTA, CDR2 FQGNSA. The CDR3 extends over 15 amino acids. The CDR3 DNA reads TGTGCCAGCAGCGTACAGGGGGCGCTTAATTCACCCCCCCACTTT. Protein: CASSVQGALNSPPHF. Filled out from reference TRBV7-2 and TRBJ1-6, the complete variable domain reads GAGVSQSPSNKVTEKGKDVELRCDPISGHTALYWYRQSLGQGLEFLIYFQGNSAPDKSGLPSDRFSAERTGGSVSTLTIQRTQQEDSAVYLCASSVQGALNSPPHFGNGTRLTVT.

This clonotype was seen ten or more times. The chain couples TRBV12-3 or TRBV12-4 to TRBJ2-7, with no clear D. This CDR3 region has 16 residues. Trimming took 3 bases from V and 1 from J, leaving 16 bases between them. The CDR3 nucleotides are TGTGCCAGCAGTTTTGGGCGGTCTGCTCTTTCCTACGAGCAGTACTTC. Its translation is CASSFGRSALSYEQYF.

The V and J genes are TRBV20-1 and TRBJ2-7; TRBD2 aligns across 7 bases. This CDR3 has 13 amino acids. Germline V gene sequence: CDR1 DFQATT, CDR2 SNEGSKA (reference sequence). V dropped 1 base and J dropped 1; count of bases not matched to a gene: 1. The CDR3 bases are TGCAGTGCTAGAGGCGGGAGATCCTACGAGCAGTACTTC. Protein sequence: CSARGGRSYEQYF.

V usage is TRBV27 and J usage is TRBJ2-7; 7 bases match TRBD1. V was clipped by 5 bases and J by 1 base; unmatched bases: 8. CDR3 length: 15 residues. CDR1 is MNHEY, CDR2 SMNVEV, per germline (reference sequence). As DNA, the CDR3 is TGTGCCAGCAGTCAAGAAAACAGGGGTTCCTACGAGCAGTACTTC. This translates into CASSQENRGSYEQYF.

The CDR3 sequence is CASSEPRIGQRSSGNTIYF. CDR3 DNA sequence: TGTGCCAGCAGCGAACCAAGAATTGGACAGCGGTCCTCTGGAAACACCATATATTTT. The J gene is TRBJ1-3, the V gene TRBV7-9; D is possibly TRBD1 (6 bases). The CDR3 has 19 residues. V was shortened by 5 bases and J by 0 bases, with 23 bases between the two germline ends. CDR1 SEHNR and CDR2 FQNEAQ come from the germline V gene (reference sequence).

The table lists this clonotype with a few counts. This may be a read error: a much more frequent sequence differs by one nucleotide. The rearrangement uses TRBV27 and TRBJ1-1; the D gene is possibly TRBD1 (6 bases). Trimming stripped 5 bases from V and 6 bases from J, with 13 bases between. Germline V lookup: CDR1 MNHEY, CDR2 SMNVEV (reference sequence). This CDR3 comprises 13 residues. The CDR3 sequence is CASSQGRGAEAFF. DNA for the CDR3: TGTGCCAGCAGTCAAGGCAGGGGCGCTGAAGCTTTCTTT.

This sequence joins TRBV16 and TRBJ1-1, with TRBD1 as a possible D gene (5 bases). Trimming stripped 0 bases from V and 8 bases from J, with 7 bases between. Germline lookup yields CDR1 KGHSY and CDR2 FQNENV. This CDR3 has 12 amino acids. For the CDR3, the DNA is TGTGCCAGCAGCCAATCGCGGGGGGAAGCTTTCTTT. Protein sequence: CASSQSRGEAFF.

In this sample, this clonotype turned up many times. The V and J genes are TRBV6-5 and TRBJ1-5; TRBD1 aligns across 11 bases. CDR1 is MNHEY and CDR2 is SVGAGI in the germline V gene. V shed 2 bases and J 3 bases; nucleotides not matched to a gene: 9. The CDR3 has 18 residues. The CDR3 DNA is TGTGCCAGCAGTTACCGTCATAGGGACAGGGGGTTCAATCAGCCCCAGCATTTT. This sequence encodes CASSYRHRDRGFNQPQHF.

This clonotype was picked up many times. The chain uses TRBV20-1 and TRBJ2-3; D is unresolved. This CDR3 contains 12 residues. V was trimmed by 4 bases and J by 1 base, leaving 6 bases between them. Germline CDR1 reads DFQATT; CDR2 reads SNEGSKA (reference sequence). The CDR3 region has the DNA TGCAGTGCTACCGCGGGCACAGATACGCAGTATTTT. It yields the protein CSATAGTDTQYF.

This clonotype has more than one count but fewer than ten. This rearrangement joins TRBV28 to TRBJ2-3; tentatively, D is TRBD2 (5 bases). Germline lookup yields CDR1 MDHEN and CDR2 SYDVKM. V was cut by 6 bases and J by 4 bases, with 14 bases left in between. CDR3 length: 14 amino acids. DNA of the CDR3: TGTGCCAGCAGCCGACGGGATAGGGCAGATACGCAGTATTTT. Protein product: CASSRRDRADTQYF.

V usage is TRBV19 and J usage is TRBJ1-5; 9 bases line up with TRBD1. Germline V gene sequence: CDR1 LNHDA, CDR2 SQIVND (reference sequence). V was clipped by 3 bases and J by 4 bases; unmatched bases: 7. The CDR3 spans 16 residues. The CDR3 DNA follows: TGTGCCAGTAGTATCGGGGACAGGGAAGGAAATCAGCCCCAGCATTTT. It yields the protein CASSIGDREGNQPQHF.

There are many counts of this clonotype. The chain couples TRBV18 to TRBJ2-1; no clear D gene. The CDR3 loop spans 13 amino acids. The germline V and J ends were trimmed by 3 bases and 5 bases, with 8 bases remaining between them. Germline lookup yields CDR1 KGHSH and CDR2 LQKENI. The CDR3: CASSPVPDNEQFF. The CDR3 region has the DNA TGTGCCAGCTCACCGGTCCCAGACAATGAGCAGTTCTTC.

This clonotype was picked up many times. The chain is built from TRBV7-2 and TRBJ2-1; D is perhaps TRBD2 (5 bases). The CDR3 is 16 amino acids. The V end lost 5 bases, the J end lost 2 bases, and 16 bases lay between the germline ends. Germline assignment: CDR1 SGHTA and CDR2 FQGNSA. The CDR3 sequence: CASSTPSRAAYNEQFF. CDR3 nucleotides: TGTGCCAGCAGCACCCCTAGCCGGGCAGCCTACAATGAGCAGTTCTTC.

This clonotype was picked up a small number of times. The gene calls are TRBV10-3 and TRBJ1-6; 9 bases line up with TRBD1. Germline V lookup: CDR1 ENHRY, CDR2 SYGVKD. J gave up 7 bases and V 6 bases, and 4 bases lay outside the gene matches. The CDR3 consists of 14 residues. The CDR3 DNA is TGTGCCATCAGGGGACAGGGAACCAATTCACCCCTCCACTTT. It encodes CAIRGQGTNSPLHF.

CDR3 nucleotides: TGCAGTGCCGGCGGCGGGAGGGCTAACTACGAGCAGTACTTC. Its protein is CSAGGGRANYEQYF. This chain joins TRBV20-1 and TRBJ2-7; 9 bases are a match to TRBD2. Trimming cost V 6 bases and J 3 bases; bases outside gene matches: 9. The germline V gene has CDR1 DFQATT and CDR2 SNEGSKA (reference sequence). The CDR3 runs 14 residues.

J is TRBJ2-2 and V is TRBV27; 13 bases are shared with TRBD2. This CDR3 comprises 16 residues. The trim removed 1 base at V and 5 bases at J, leaving 1 base unmatched. Germline V CDR1 and CDR2: MNHEY, SMNVEV (reference sequence). The CDR3 loop reads CASSLWGLAGTGELFF. The CDR3 DNA sequence: TGTGCCAGCAGTTTATGGGGACTAGCGGGGACCGGGGAGCTGTTTTTT.

This clonotype occurred many times. This chain connects TRBV27 to TRBJ2-7; D is undetermined. CDR1 is MNHEY, CDR2 SMNVEV, per germline (reference sequence). The CDR3 sequence is 15 residues long. Trimming pared 10 bases from V and 0 bases from J, leaving 19 bases between. The CDR3 sequence: CATSRGIESSYEQYF. DNA of the CDR3: TGTGCCACCTCACGAGGAATCGAGAGCTCCTACGAGCAGTACTTC.